These T cell receptor beta chains were read from a single sample in a study of OX40 agonist ivuxolimab in advanced cancers. Sequenced by immunoSEQ multiplex PCR; TCRdb stores in-frame clones only, minus some. The sample has 55,000 to 80,000 clones; around 80% are singletons. The sequences come from CD4+ or CD8+ T cells sorted from blood, collected in a trial of the OX40 agonist ivuxolimab. The origin of the receptors is an adult with an advanced solid tumor such as melanoma, head and neck, liver or kidney cancer. Both conserved end residues are part of each CDR3. D genes are given only for firm matches. Only some rows state a clone size, as once, few, many or a class for expanded clones.

j_call | v_call | d_call | clone_size | cdr3_nt | cdr3_aa
TRBJ2-6 | TRBV5-5 | - | once | TGTGCCAGCAGCTTCCTAAGCTCTGGGGCCAACGTCCTGACTTTC | CASSFLSSGANVLTF
TRBJ2-2 | TRBV7-9 | TRBD1 | - | TGTGCCAGCAGCCGAACAGGGGTCCTCACCGGGGAGCTGTTTTTT | CASSRTGVLTGELFF
TRBJ1-1 | TRBV10-3 | - | - | TGTGCCATCAGTGAGTCACAGGCTAGGGCTGAAGCTTTCTTT | CAISESQARAEAFF
TRBJ1-1 | TRBV7-9 | TRBD1 | - | TGTGCCAGCAGCCTGGGACAGGGGAACACTGAAGCTTTCTTT | CASSLGQGNTEAFF
TRBJ2-1 | TRBV4-3 | TRBD2 | - | TGCGCCAGCAGCCAAGGAGGCCTAGCGGGATTAGTTGAGCAGTTCTTC | CASSQGGLAGLVEQFF
TRBJ2-7 | TRBV9 | TRBD2 | - | TGTGCCAGCAGCGCCTCCTCGGGAGGAAACTCCTACGAGCAGTACTTC | CASSASSGGNSYEQYF
TRBJ1-1 | TRBV10-3 | - | - | TGTGCCATCAGTGATCCGGGACAACCGAACACTGAAGCTTTCTTT | CAISDPGQPNTEAFF
TRBJ2-6 | TRBV6-5 | - | - | TGTGCCAGCAGTTACGGGTCCGCTGGGGCCAACGTCCTGACTTTC | CASSYGSAGANVLTF
TRBJ2-5 | TRBV11-2 | TRBD2 | few | TGTGCCAGCAGCCCCCCCGGGACTAGCGGTAAACTCACCCAGTACTTC | CASSPPGTSGKLTQYF
TRBJ2-5 | TRBV20-1 | - | - | TGCAGTGCTCCCTTACAAGAGACCCAGTACTTC | CSAPLQETQYF
TRBJ2-2 | TRBV11-2 | TRBD2 | - | TGTGCCAGCAGCCCTTGGCTGGGAGGGGCCGGGGAGCTGTTTTTT | CASSPWLGGAGELFF
TRBJ1-2 | TRBV6-5 | - | - | TGTGCCAGCAGTTACGGCAGGACCGGGTATGGCTACACCTTC | CASSYGRTGYGYTF
TRBJ2-7 | TRBV14 | - | - | TGTGCCAGCAGCCAAGTACCGCGAAACCTCGGGACATTTACCTACGAGCAGTACTTC | CASSQVPRNLGTFTYEQYF